This T cell receptor (beta chain) is from a study of T cells in Graves' hyperthyroidism and ophthalmopathy. Whole-study findings and limits: The model foresaw ophthalmopathy a median around 6 months prior to onset. From stable hyperthyroidism, ophthalmopathy was set apart by a 13 V-J model.

The source material, RNA transcripts, was used to amplify TCR beta CDR3 regions. The HTBI primer set drove a first-round RT-PCR of the TCR CDR3. TCRdb reanalysed the multiplex PCR reads using MiXCR and keeps one entry per CDR3 protein. The table includes 560,000 or so distinct CDR3 sequences, 40% to 55% detected once. Clinical symptoms, serum thyroxine, TRAb, thyroid ultrasound and orbital computed tomography informed diagnoses. This clonotype showed up just a few times. What it binds is unknown. Sequenced: peripheral blood or thyroid tissue (not recorded which). The clonotype originates from a woman younger than 35 with Graves' hyperthyroidism.

CDR3 sequence (DNA): TGTGCCAGCAGCTCCCTGCCTAGCGGGAGCACCGGGGAGCTGTTTTTT. Its protein is CASSSLPSGSTGELFF. V usage is TRBV7-2 and J usage is TRBJ2-2; 10 nucleotides agree with TRBD2. V was clipped by 4 bases and J by 4 bases; unmatched bases: 6. The germline V gene encodes CDR1 SGHTA and CDR2 FQGNSA. The CDR3 contains 16 residues.